Below, one T cell receptor (beta chain) is given with its context. Its antigen is still unknown. Base qualities are not recorded, but no much larger clone differs from it by a single base. Including the terminal cysteine and phenylalanine, the CDR3 comprises 12 residues. The only DNA kept is the CDR3, 36 bases in frame from the first base. The junction shows trimming of 2 bases on V and 4 bases on J, plus 5 bases between the germline ends. From a lookup of the germline V gene, CDR1 and CDR2 are SGHTA and FQGNSA. The sample belongs to a study of control samples from healthy donors and cancer patients (dated by TCRdb to 2020 to 2022). Receptor libraries were prepared by the immunoSEQ multiplex PCR assay. TCRdb limited this immuneACCESS table to in-frame rearrangements with V and J called. A share of clones is missing; checked studies link under half to unresolved V genes, and the rest is unexplained. For this sample there are some 120,000 clones; 90% to 95% appear just once. The ten largest account for 7.8% of the sample.

The clonotype comes from a woman between 18 and 30 years old in good health. What was sequenced was blood. The rearrangement combines TRBV7-2 with TRBJ1-1; the D gene identity is not certain. The CDR3: CASSLRTTEAFF. The bases read TGTGCCAGCAGCTTAAGGACCACTGAAGCTTTCTTT.